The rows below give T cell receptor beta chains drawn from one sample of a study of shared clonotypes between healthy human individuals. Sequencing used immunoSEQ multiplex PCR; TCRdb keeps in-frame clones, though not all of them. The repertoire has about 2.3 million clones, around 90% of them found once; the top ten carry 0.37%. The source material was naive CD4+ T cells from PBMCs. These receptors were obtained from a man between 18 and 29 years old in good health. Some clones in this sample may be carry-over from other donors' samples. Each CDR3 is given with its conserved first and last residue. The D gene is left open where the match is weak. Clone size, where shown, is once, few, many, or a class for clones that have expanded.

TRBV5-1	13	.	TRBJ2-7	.	CASSSKVTYEQYF	TGCGCCAGCAGCTCAAAAGTTACCTACGAGCAGTACTTC
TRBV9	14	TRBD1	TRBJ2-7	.	CASSPLGQGAEQYF	TGTGCCAGCAGCCCTCTGGGACAGGGGGCCGAGCAGTACTTC
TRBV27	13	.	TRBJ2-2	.	CASSGRGTGELFF	TGTGCCAGCAGTGGTCGGGGGACCGGGGAGCTGTTTTTT
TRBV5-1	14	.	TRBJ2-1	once	CASSLDSYWNEQFF	TGCGCCAGCAGCCTAGACAGTTACTGGAATGAGCAGTTCTTC
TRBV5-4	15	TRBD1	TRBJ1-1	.	CASSFAPTGSTEAFF	TGTGCCAGCAGCTTCGCGCCGACAGGGAGCACTGAAGCTTTCTTT
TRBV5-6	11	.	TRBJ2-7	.	CASSLAYEQYF	TGTGCCAGCAGCCTTGCTTACGAGCAGTACTTC
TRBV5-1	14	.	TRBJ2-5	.	CASSPTGTGETQYF	TGCGCCAGCAGCCCAACCGGGACGGGAGAGACCCAGTACTTC
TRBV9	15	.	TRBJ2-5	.	CASSVWGDWGETQYF	TGTGCCAGCAGCGTATGGGGGGATTGGGGAGAGACCCAGTACTTC
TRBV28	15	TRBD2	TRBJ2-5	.	CASSPILAGSETQYF	TGTGCCAGCAGTCCAATCCTAGCGGGGTCAGAGACCCAGTACTTC
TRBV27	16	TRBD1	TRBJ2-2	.	CASSSGTGGRVGELFF	TGTGCCAGCAGTTCCGGGACAGGGGGCAGGGTCGGGGAGCTGTTTTTT
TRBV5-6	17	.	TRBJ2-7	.	CASSSTGPRKGAYEQYF	TGTGCCAGCAGCTCTACAGGGCCCCGAAAGGGGGCCTACGAGCAGTACTTC
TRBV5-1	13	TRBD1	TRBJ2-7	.	CASSADRGYEQYF	TGCGCCAGCAGCGCCGACAGGGGCTACGAGCAGTACTTC
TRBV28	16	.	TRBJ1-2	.	CASTPGGATSNYGYTF	TGTGCCAGCACCCCGGGCGGGGCCACTTCTAACTATGGCTACACCTTC
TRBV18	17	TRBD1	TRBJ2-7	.	CASSPRGVAGGFYEQYF	TGTGCCAGCTCACCACGAGGCGTGGCAGGGGGCTTTTACGAGCAGTACTTC
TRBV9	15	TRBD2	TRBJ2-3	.	CASSGLAGDSDTQYF	TGTGCCAGCAGCGGACTAGCGGGAGACTCAGATACGCAGTATTTT
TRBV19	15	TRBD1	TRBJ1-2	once	CASSELTGPNYGYTF	TGTGCCAGTAGTGAATTGACAGGGCCTAACTATGGCTACACCTTC
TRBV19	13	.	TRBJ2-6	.	CATTPSAANVLTF	TGTGCCACGACACCGTCTGCGGCCAACGTCCTGACTTTC
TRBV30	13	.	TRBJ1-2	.	CAWTGTSYYGYTF	TGTGCCTGGACGGGGACGTCCTACTATGGCTACACCTTC
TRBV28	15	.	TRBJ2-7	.	CASSFNPSDGAEQYF	TGTGCCAGCAGTTTCAACCCCTCGGACGGGGCCGAGCAGTACTTC
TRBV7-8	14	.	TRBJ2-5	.	CASLGFSVRETQYF	TGTGCCAGCTTGGGCTTTTCAGTGAGGGAGACCCAGTACTTC
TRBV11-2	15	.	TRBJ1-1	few	CASSLDLSREPEAFF	TGTGCCAGCAGCTTAGATCTTTCCAGGGAACCTGAAGCTTTCTTT
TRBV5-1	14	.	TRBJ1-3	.	CASSLEQSGNTIYF	TGCGCCAGCAGCTTGGAGCAGTCAGGAAACACCATATATTTT
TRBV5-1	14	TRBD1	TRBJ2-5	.	CASSSGTGEETQYF	TGCGCCAGCAGCTCAGGGACAGGGGAAGAGACCCAGTACTTC
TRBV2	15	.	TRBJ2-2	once	CASSERAGDTGELFF	TGTGCCAGCAGTGAAAGGGCAGGCGACACCGGGGAGCTGTTTTTT
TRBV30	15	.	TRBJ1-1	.	CAWTKEAGWNTEAFF	TGTGCCTGGACTAAAGAAGCAGGGTGGAACACTGAAGCTTTCTTT
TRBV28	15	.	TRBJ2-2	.	CASIRAGTNTGELFF	TGTGCCAGCATCCGGGCGGGAACTAACACCGGGGAGCTGTTTTTT
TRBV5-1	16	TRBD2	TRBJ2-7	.	CASSGGLAGDTYEQYF	TGCGCCAGCAGCGGGGGACTAGCGGGAGATACCTACGAGCAGTACTTC
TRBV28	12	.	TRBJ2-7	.	CASSSFPYEQYF	TGTGCCAGCAGTTCCTTTCCCTACGAGCAGTACTTC
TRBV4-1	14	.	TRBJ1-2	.	CASGPGKGDYGYTF	TGCGCCAGCGGTCCCGGCAAGGGGGACTATGGCTACACCTTC
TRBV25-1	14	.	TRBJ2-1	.	CASRERVGNNEQFF	TGTGCCAGCAGAGAGCGGGTGGGGAACAATGAGCAGTTCTTC
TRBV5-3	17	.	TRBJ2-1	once	CARSLYSAGGTGGEQFF	TGTGCCAGAAGCTTATATTCGGCAGGGGGCACGGGAGGTGAGCAGTTCTTC
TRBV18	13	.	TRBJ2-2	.	CASSLQVPGELFF	TGTGCCAGCTCACTTCAAGTCCCCGGGGAGCTGTTTTTT
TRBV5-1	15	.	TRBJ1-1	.	CASSFNSAGGAEAFF	TGCGCCAGCAGCTTTAACAGCGCCGGAGGGGCTGAAGCTTTCTTT
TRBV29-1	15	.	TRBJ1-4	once	CSVEDLTGRNEKLFF	TGCAGCGTTGAAGACTTGACAGGTCGAAATGAAAAACTGTTTTTT
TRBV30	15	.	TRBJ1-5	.	CAWSVLGGPNQPQHF	TGTGCCTGGAGTGTACTGGGGGGGCCCAATCAGCCCCAGCATTTT
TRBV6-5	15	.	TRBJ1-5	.	CASSSTLAGNQPQHF	TGTGCCAGCAGTTCGACACTAGCAGGGAATCAGCCCCAGCATTTT
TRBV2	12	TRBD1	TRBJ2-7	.	CASRGDRGKQYF	TGTGCCAGCAGGGGCGACAGGGGAAAGCAGTACTTC
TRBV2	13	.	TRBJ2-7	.	CASTVAVSYEQYF	TGTGCCAGCACGGTAGCGGTGTCCTACGAGCAGTACTTC
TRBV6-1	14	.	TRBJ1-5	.	CASSAGVSNQPQHF	TGTGCCAGCAGTGCAGGAGTTAGCAATCAGCCCCAGCATTTT
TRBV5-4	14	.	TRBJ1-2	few	CASSLDRANYGYTF	TGTGCCAGCAGCTTGGACAGGGCAAACTATGGCTACACCTTC
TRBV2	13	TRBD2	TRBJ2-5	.	CASSGDGRETQYF	TGTGCCAGCAGTGGAGACGGGAGGGAGACCCAGTACTTC
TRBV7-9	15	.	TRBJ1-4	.	CASSPRVGVGEKLFF	TGTGCCAGCAGCCCGCGGGTAGGGGTTGGTGAAAAACTGTTTTTT
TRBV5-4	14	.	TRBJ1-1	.	CASSLGQMNTEAFF	TGTGCCAGCAGCTTGGGGCAGATGAACACTGAAGCTTTCTTT
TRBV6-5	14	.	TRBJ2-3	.	CASSDSGWTDTQYF	TGTGCCAGCAGTGACTCAGGGTGGACAGATACGCAGTATTTT
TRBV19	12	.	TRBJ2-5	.	CASSTSGGALDF	TGTGCCAGTAGTACTAGTGGGGGGGCCCTAGACTTC
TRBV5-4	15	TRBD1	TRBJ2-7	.	CASSKPGTDSYEQYF	TGTGCCAGCAGCAAACCCGGGACAGACTCCTACGAGCAGTACTTC
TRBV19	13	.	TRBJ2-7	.	CASSIDRAYEQYF	TGTGCCAGTAGTATAGACAGGGCGTACGAGCAGTACTTC
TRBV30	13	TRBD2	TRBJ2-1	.	CAWSAGLGNEQFF	TGTGCCTGGAGTGCTGGACTAGGCAATGAGCAGTTCTTC
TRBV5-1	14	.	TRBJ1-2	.	CASSQGDGTYGYTF	TGCGCCAGCAGCCAAGGGGACGGCACCTATGGCTACACCTTC
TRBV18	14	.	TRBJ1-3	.	CASSLQGSGNTIYF	TGTGCCAGCTCACTCCAGGGCTCTGGAAACACCATATATTTT
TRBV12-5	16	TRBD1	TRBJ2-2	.	CASGLATPTGTGELFF	TGTGCTAGTGGTCTCGCAACACCGACAGGGACCGGGGAGCTGTTTTTT
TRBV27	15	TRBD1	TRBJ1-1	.	CASKKGTVLNTEAFF	TGTGCCAGCAAAAAGGGGACAGTTTTGAACACTGAAGCTTTCTTT
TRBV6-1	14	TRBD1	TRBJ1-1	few	CASTTRRGHTEAFF	TGTGCCAGCACTACTCGCAGGGGGCACACTGAAGCTTTCTTT
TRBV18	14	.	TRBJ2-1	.	CASSSSIDGNEQFF	TGTGCCAGCTCATCCTCCATCGATGGTAATGAGCAGTTCTTC